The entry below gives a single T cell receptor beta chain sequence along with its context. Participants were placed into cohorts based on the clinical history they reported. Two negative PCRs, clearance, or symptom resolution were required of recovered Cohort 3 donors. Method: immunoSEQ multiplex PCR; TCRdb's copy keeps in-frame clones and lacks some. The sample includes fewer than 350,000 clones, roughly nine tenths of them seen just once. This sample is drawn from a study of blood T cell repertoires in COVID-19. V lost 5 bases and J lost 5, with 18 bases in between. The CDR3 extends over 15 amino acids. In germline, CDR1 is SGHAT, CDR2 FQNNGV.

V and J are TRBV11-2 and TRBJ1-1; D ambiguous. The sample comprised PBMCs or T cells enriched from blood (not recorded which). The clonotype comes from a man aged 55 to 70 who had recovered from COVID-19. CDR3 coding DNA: TGTGCCAGCAGCCCTACGGACGGAGGATGGACTGAAGCTTTCTTT. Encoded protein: CASSPTDGGWTEAFF. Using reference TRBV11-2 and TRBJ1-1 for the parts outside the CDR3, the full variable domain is EAGVAQSPRYKIIEKRQSVAFWCNPISGHATLYWYQQILGQGPKLLIQFQNNGVVDDSQLPKDRFSAERLKGVDSTLKIQPAKLEDSAVYLCASSPTDGGWTEAFFGQGTRLTVV.